What follows are 14 T cell receptor beta chains derived from one specimen sequenced in a study of cytomegalovirus exposure and HLA in healthy donors. Assay: immunoSEQ multiplex PCR; the TCRdb copy retains only in-frame clones and omits some. This repertoire shows under 200,000 clones, about 90% found once; its top ten account for 3%. Sample: PBMCs. The receptors originated from a young woman in good health and CMV-seropositive.

This sequence joins TRBV7-9 and TRBJ2-4; D perhaps matches TRBD1 (6 bases). Germline values: CDR1 SEHNR, CDR2 FQNEAQ (reference sequence). This CDR3 contains 16 residues. Trimming took 5 bases from V and 0 from J, leaving 14 bases between them. Here the CDR3 DNA reads TGTGCCAGCAGCCCGGACAGCTTAACAGCCAAAAACATTCAGTACTTC. This translates into CASSPDSLTAKNIQYF.

This chain links TRBV5-6 with TRBJ2-3; weak D call: TRBD1 (8 bases). The CDR3 runs 15 residues. Germline CDR1 reads SGHDT; CDR2 reads YYEEEE. V gave up 2 bases and J gave up 1 base, with 11 bases separating them. CDR3 sequence (DNA): TGTGCCAGCAGCTTAGCGGGACAGGGCACAGATACGCAGTATTTT. This encodes CASSLAGQGTDTQYF. Drawing the rest from reference TRBV5-6 and TRBJ2-3, the complete variable domain is DAGVTQSPTHLIKTRGQQVTLRCSPKSGHDTVSWYQQALGQGPQFIFQYYEEEERQRGNFPDRFSGHQFPNYSSELNVNALLLGDSALYLCASSLAGQGTDTQYFGPGTRLTVL.

V gene TRBV7-9 combines with J gene TRBJ2-1, with TRBD2 matching over 16 bases. The V and J ends lost 6 bases and 5 bases, in that order; junction bases with no gene match: 13. This CDR3 has 19 residues. Per germline, CDR1 SEHNR and CDR2 FQNEAQ (reference sequence). The CDR3 loop reads CASSPKGTSGRAVDNEQFF. As DNA, the CDR3 is TGTGCCAGCAGTCCCAAGGGGACTAGCGGGAGGGCGGTGGACAATGAGCAGTTCTTC. The complete variable domain, with remaining parts taken from reference TRBV7-9 and TRBJ2-1, reads DTGVSQNPRHKITKRGQNVTFRCDPISEHNRLYWYRQTLGQGPEFLTYFQNEAQLEKSRLLSDRFSAERPKGSFSTLEIQRTEQGDSAMYLCASSPKGTSGRAVDNEQFFGPGTRLTVL.

This chain connects TRBV28 to TRBJ2-7; the D gene is possibly TRBD1 (7 bases). V lost 5 bases and J 5 bases, leaving 16 bases between the germline ends. Per germline, CDR1 MDHEN and CDR2 SYDVKM. CDR3 size: 14 residues. The DNA for the CDR3 is TGTGCCAGCAGTGCCGACAGGGAGGACGACGAGCAGTACTTC. This gives the protein CASSADREDDEQYF.

The chain couples TRBV5-6 to TRBJ2-7; D gene ambiguous. The CDR3 loop spans 14 amino acids. Germline CDR1 is SGHDT and CDR2 is YYEEEE. V lost 0 bases and J 0 bases, leaving 7 bases between the germline ends. CDR3 nucleotide sequence: TGTGCCAGCAGCTTGGGACGGAGCTCCTACGAGCAGTACTTC. Encoded protein: CASSLGRSSYEQYF.

V gene TRBV4-1 combines with J gene TRBJ1-4; tentatively, D is TRBD1 (5 bases). The CDR3 has 16 amino acids. The V end was cut by 1 base, the J end by 5 bases, with 14 bases between. CDR1 and CDR2 from the germline V gene are MGHRA and YSYEKL. The CDR3 region is CASSQVGTGINEKLFF. The CDR3 DNA sequence: TGCGCCAGCAGCCAAGTCGGAACAGGAATCAATGAAAAACTGTTTTTT.

V gene TRBV7-6 combines with J gene TRBJ2-7; D possibly corresponds to TRBD2 (6 bases). The CDR3 consists of 15 residues. Trimming shortened V by 0 bases and J by 5 bases, and 14 bases separated the two germline ends. Germline V gene sequence: CDR1 SGHVS, CDR2 FNYEAQ. Here the CDR3 DNA reads TGTGCCAGCAGCTTAGCTCCCACTAGCATCGACGAGCAGTACTTC. Translating it yields CASSLAPTSIDEQYF.

The rearrangement joins TRBV28 to TRBJ1-2; TRBD1 might be the D (6 bases). The CDR3 loop spans 12 amino acids. Per germline, CDR1 MDHEN and CDR2 SYDVKM. The germline V and J ends were trimmed by 6 bases and 4 bases, with 9 bases remaining between them. The CDR3 DNA follows: TGTGCCAGCAGCCGACAGGCCTATGGCTACACCTTC. The encoded protein is CASSRQAYGYTF.

The J gene is TRBJ2-3, the V gene TRBV2; a possible D gene is TRBD2 (5 bases). The CDR3 contains 13 residues. V gave up 3 bases and J gave up 4 bases, with 8 bases separating them. The germline V gene has CDR1 SNHLY and CDR2 FYNNEI. The CDR3 sequence is CASSDWGADTQYF. CDR3 nucleotide sequence: TGTGCCAGCAGTGATTGGGGAGCAGATACGCAGTATTTT.

The chain has TRBV9 and TRBJ1-2, with D perhaps TRBD1 (6 bases). Trimming cost V 4 bases and J 4 bases, with 14 bases left between them. Germline V lookup: CDR1 SGDLS, CDR2 YYNGEE. CDR3 length: 14 amino acids. For the CDR3, the DNA is TGTGCCAGCAGCTCAGGGGTAACAGCCTATGGCTACACCTTC. Translated, it gives CASSSGVTAYGYTF.

The rearrangement joins TRBV4-1 to TRBJ2-7; TRBD2 aligns across 11 bases. CDR3 length: 16 residues. Trimming at V came to 4 bases and at J to 7 bases, leaving 12 bases not matched to a gene. Per germline, CDR1 MGHRA and CDR2 YSYEKL. The CDR3 here is CASSLHHGGLAVEQYF. The CDR3 DNA is TGCGCCAGCAGCCTACACCATGGGGGACTAGCGGTGGAGCAGTACTTC.

The CDR3 DNA sequence: TGTGCCAGCAGTCCCAGGGGGCGGGGCAATCAGCCCCAGCATTTT. Its protein product is CASSPRGRGNQPQHF. This rearrangement joins TRBV6-5 to TRBJ1-5, with 8 bases matching TRBD1. There are 15 residues in the CDR3. CDR1 is MNHEY and CDR2 is SVGAGI in the germline V gene. V lost 5 bases, J lost 2 bases, and 5 bases stayed unmatched.

The V and J genes are TRBV9 and TRBJ1-6, with D possibly TRBD1 on 6 matching bases. The CDR3 spans 16 residues. From germline, CDR1 is SGDLS and CDR2 YYNGEE. V gave up 0 bases and J gave up 2 bases, with 9 bases separating them. CDR3 in DNA: TGTGCCAGCAGCGTAGGTCCAGGGGCCTATAATTCACCCCTCCACTTT. This sequence encodes CASSVGPGAYNSPLHF.

The table lists this clone with a count of one. This chain joins TRBV29-1 and TRBJ2-1; no clear D. Trimming cost V 0 bases and J 4 bases, with 10 bases left between them. The CDR3 length is 14 residues. Germline V gene sequence: CDR1 SQVTM, CDR2 ANQGSEA. The CDR3 spells CSVEDQTAYNEQFF. The CDR3 bases are TGCAGCGTTGAAGATCAAACAGCATACAATGAGCAGTTCTTC.